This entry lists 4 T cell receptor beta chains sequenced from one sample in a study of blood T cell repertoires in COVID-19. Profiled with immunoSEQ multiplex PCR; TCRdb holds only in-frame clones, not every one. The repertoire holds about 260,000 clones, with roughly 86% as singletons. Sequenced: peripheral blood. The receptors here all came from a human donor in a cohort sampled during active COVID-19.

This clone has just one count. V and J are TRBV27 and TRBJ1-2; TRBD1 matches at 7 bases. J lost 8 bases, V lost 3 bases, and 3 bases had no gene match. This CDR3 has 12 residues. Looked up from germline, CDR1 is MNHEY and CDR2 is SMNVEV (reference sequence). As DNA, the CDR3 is TGTGCCAGCAGTTTGACAGGGCTAGGCTACACCTTC. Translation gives CASSLTGLGYTF.

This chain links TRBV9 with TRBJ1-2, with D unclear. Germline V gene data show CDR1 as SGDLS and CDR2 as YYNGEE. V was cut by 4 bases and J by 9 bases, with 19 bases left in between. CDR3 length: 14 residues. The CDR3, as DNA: TGTGCCAGCAGCTCACCGCAGGCGTCTGTTAGCTACACCTTC. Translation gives CASSSPQASVSYTF.

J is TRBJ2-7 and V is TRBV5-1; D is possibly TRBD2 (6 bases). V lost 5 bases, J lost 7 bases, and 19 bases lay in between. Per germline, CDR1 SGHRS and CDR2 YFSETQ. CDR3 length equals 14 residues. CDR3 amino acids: CASRRTGGLREQYF. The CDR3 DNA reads TGCGCCAGCAGGCGAACCGGAGGGCTTCGGGAGCAGTACTTC.

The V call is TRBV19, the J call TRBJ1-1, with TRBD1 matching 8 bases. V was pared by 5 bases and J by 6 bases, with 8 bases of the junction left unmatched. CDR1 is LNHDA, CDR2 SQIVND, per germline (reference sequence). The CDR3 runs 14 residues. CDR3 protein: CASSAPDRAAEAFF. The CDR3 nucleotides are TGTGCCAGTAGTGCCCCGGACAGGGCTGCTGAAGCTTTCTTT.